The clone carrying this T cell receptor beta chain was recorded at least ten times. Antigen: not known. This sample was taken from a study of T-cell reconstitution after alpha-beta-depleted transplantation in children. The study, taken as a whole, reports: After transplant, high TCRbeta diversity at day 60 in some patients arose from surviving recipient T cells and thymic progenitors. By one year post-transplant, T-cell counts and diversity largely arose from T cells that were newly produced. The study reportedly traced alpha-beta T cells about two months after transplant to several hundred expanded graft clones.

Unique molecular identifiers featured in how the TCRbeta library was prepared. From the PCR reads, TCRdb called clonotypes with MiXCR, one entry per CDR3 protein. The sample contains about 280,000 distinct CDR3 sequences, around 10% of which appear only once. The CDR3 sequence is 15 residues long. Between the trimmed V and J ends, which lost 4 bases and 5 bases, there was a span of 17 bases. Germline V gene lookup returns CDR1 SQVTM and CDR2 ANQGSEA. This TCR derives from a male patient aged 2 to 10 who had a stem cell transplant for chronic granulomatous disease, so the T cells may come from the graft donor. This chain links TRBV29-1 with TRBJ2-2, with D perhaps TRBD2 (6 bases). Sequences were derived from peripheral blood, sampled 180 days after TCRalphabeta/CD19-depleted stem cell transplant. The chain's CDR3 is CSVGIVWGGTGELFF. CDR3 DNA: TGCAGCGTTGGGATTGTTTGGGGAGGAACCGGGGAGCTGTTTTTT.